Following are 4 T cell receptor beta chains from one sample sequenced in a study of response to subunit inactivated influenza vaccine. One entry per CDR3 protein, called by TCRdb with MiXCR from the RT-PCR reads. The sample holds hundreds of thousands of distinct CDR3 sequences, around 20% seen once. The source was PBMCs from blood, collected approximately 22 months after vaccination. The receptors were gathered from a man between 50 and 75 years old who received an inactivated influenza vaccine.

In its sample, this clonotype was seen many times. The chain has TRBV6-1 and TRBJ1-4; the D is unclear. Germline V gene lookup returns CDR1 MNHNS and CDR2 SASEGT. Trimming left V 0 bases short and J 10 bases short, with 15 bases between. The CDR3 consists of 15 residues. CDR3: CASSEAKGIRGKLFF. Written as DNA, the CDR3 is TGTGCCAGCAGTGAAGCGAAGGGTATCCGAGGAAAACTGTTTTTT.

This clonotype has more than one count but fewer than ten. The chain is built from TRBV5-1 and TRBJ1-5; maybe TRBD1 (5 bases). Trimming took off 4 bases at V and 8 bases at J, with 16 bases between the two ends. This CDR3 region has 14 residues. Germline CDR1 SGHRS, CDR2 YFSETQ. CDR3 coding DNA: TGCGCCAGCAGCGAGGGGCGGGGCGGGGAGCCCCAGCATTTT. Translating it yields CASSEGRGGEPQHF.

The chain couples TRBV12-3 or TRBV12-4 to TRBJ1-1; TRBD1 aligns across 7 bases. The CDR3 runs 15 residues. Losses at the gene ends were 4 bases for V and 0 bases for J; bases not matched to a gene: 5. The CDR3 coding sequence is TGTGCCAGCAGTTCCGGACAGGTGCTGAACACTGAAGCTTTCTTT. Translating it yields CASSSGQVLNTEAFF.

This clonotype was detected a few times. The genes are TRBV5-1 and TRBJ2-2, with 13 positions matching TRBD2. J was trimmed by 7 bases and V by 4 bases; bases with no gene match: 7. The CDR3 sequence is 16 residues long. The germline gives CDR1 SGHRS, CDR2 YFSETQ. The CDR3 region has the DNA TGCGCCAGCAGCCGGACTAGCGGGAGTTATGGCGGGGAGCTGTTTTTT. Protein sequence: CASSRTSGSYGGELFF.